This TCR beta chain derives from a study of control samples from healthy donors and cancer patients. Generated by immunoSEQ multiplex PCR, the TCRdb table keeps only in-frame clones and is missing some. The data contain 150,000 to 200,000 clones, about 90% of them singletons. This clone was detected once. The origin of this receptor is a man aged 25 to 45 in good health. Input material: blood.

The chain's CDR3 is CAWTEPGLAGWEQYF. CDR3 nucleotide sequence: TGTGCCTGGACCGAACCGGGACTAGCGGGATGGGAGCAGTACTTC. This chain joins TRBV30 and TRBJ2-7; TRBD2 matches 13 bases. The germline V gene has CDR1 GTSNPN and CDR2 SVGIG (reference sequence). The CDR3 sequence is 15 residues long. V lost 4 bases to trimming and J lost 7 bases; unmatched junction nucleotides: 10.